This T cell receptor (beta chain) derives from a study of cytomegalovirus exposure and HLA in healthy donors. Study-wide background: A prior analysis found roughly 110 million unique TCR beta sequences from around 200 million T cells.

PCR used 60 Vbeta primers and 13 Jbeta primers. Generated by immunoSEQ multiplex PCR, the TCRdb table keeps only in-frame clones and is missing some. The table records about 120,000 clones, 15% of them present only once. Study-wide points: Usually a TCR sequence was rare, but some public TCRs were found in many donors. A missense variant in DCLRE1C was later tied to TCR beta V- and J-gene trimming.

This clone was counted between two and nine times. Its target is not known. CDR3 length: 12 amino acids. Germline assignment: CDR1 LNHDA and CDR2 SQIVND (reference sequence). The V end was cut by 4 bases, the J end by 3 bases, with 7 bases between. The TCR comes from a woman aged 18-29 years in good health and CMV-seronegative. The chain carries TRBV19 and TRBJ2-7; D perhaps matches TRBD1 (5 bases). The sequenced sample was PBMCs. The CDR3: CASSRGIYEQYF. The CDR3 nucleotides are TGTGCCAGTAGTAGGGGCATCTACGAGCAGTACTTC.